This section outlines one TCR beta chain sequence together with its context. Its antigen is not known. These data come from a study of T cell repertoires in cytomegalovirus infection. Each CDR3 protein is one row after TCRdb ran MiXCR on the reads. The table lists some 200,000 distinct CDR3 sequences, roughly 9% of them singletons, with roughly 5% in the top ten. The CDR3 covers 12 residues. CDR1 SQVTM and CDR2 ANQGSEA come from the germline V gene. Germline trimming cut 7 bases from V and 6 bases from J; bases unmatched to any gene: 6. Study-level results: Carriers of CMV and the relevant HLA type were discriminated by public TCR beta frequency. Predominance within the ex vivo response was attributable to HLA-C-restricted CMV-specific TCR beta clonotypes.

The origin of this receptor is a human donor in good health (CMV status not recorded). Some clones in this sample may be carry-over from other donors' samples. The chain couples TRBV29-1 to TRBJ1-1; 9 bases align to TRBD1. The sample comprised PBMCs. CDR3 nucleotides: TGCAGCGGGGGGACAGGGCGCGCTGAAGCTTTCTTT. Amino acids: CSGGTGRAEAFF.